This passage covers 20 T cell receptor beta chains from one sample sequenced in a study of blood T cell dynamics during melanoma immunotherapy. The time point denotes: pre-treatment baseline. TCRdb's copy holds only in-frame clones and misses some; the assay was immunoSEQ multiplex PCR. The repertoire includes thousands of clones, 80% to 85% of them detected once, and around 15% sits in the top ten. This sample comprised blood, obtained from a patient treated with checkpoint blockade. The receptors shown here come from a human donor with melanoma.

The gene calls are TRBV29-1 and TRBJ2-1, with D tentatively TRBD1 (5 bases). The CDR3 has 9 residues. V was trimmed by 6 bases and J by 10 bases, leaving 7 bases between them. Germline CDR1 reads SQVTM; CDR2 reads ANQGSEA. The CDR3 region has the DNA TGCAGCGTCTCAGGGGAGCAGTTCTTC. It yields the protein CSVSGEQFF.

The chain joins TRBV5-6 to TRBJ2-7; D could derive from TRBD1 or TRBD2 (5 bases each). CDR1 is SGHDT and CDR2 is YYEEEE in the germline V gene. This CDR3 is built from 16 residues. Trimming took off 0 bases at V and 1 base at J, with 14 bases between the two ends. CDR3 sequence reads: CASSLVRGPLSYEQYF. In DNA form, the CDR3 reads TGTGCCAGCAGCTTGGTACGGGGACCCTTATCCTACGAGCAGTACTTC.

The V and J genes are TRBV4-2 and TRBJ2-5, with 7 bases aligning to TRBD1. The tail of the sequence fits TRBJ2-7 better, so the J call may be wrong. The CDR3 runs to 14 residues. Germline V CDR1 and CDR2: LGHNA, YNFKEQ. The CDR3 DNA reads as TGTGCCAGCAGCGGAGGACAGGCTTCCTACGAGCAGTACTTC. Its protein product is CASSGGQASYEQYF.

The DNA of the CDR3 is TGTGCCAGCAGCTTAACGGGCCCGAACACTGAAGCTTTCTTT. This gives the protein CASSLTGPNTEAFF. The chain employs TRBV11-1 and TRBJ1-1; D is undetermined. The CDR3 runs 14 residues. The V end lost 2 bases, the J end lost 1 base, and 8 bases lay between the germline ends. Germline V gene data show CDR1 as SGHAT and CDR2 as FQDESV (reference sequence).

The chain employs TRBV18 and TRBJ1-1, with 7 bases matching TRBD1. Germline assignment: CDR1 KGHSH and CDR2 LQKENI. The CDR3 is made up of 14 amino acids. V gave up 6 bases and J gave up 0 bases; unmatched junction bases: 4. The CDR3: CASSRGPMNTEAFF. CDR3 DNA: TGTGCCAGCTCTAGGGGGCCGATGAACACTGAAGCTTTCTTT.

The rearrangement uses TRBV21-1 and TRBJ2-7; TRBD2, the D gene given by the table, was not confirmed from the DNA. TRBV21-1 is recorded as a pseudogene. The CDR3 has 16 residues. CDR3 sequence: CASSKGGGFEFREQYF. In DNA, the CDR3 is TGTGCCAGCAGCAAAGGGGGAGGGTTCGAATTTCGCGAGCAGTACTTC.

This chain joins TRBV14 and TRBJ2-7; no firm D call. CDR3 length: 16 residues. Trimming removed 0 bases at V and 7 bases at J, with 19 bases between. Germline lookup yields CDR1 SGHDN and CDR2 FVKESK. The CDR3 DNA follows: TGTGCCAGCAGCCAAGAGAGGCCAGTCCCCCTTTCAGAGCAGTACTTC. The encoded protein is CASSQERPVPLSEQYF.

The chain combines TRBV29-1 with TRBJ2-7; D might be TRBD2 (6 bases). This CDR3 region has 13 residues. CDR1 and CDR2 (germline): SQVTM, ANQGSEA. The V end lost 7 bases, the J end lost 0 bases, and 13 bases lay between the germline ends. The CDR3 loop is CSARDGSSYEQYF. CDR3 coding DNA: TGCAGCGCCCGGGACGGGAGCTCCTACGAGCAGTACTTC.

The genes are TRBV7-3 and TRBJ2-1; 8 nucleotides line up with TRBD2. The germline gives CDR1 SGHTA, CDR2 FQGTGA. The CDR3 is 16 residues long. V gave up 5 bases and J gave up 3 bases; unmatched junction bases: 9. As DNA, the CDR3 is TGTGCCAGCAGCACACCCGGGACTAGTGGCTACAATGAGCAGTTCTTC. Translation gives CASSTPGTSGYNEQFF.

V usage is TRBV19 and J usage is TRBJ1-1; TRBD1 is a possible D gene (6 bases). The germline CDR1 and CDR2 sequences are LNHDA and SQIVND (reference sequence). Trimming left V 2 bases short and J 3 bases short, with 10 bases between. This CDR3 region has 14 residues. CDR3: CASSIKGVYTEAFF. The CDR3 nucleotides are TGTGCCAGTAGTATAAAGGGGGTCTACACTGAAGCTTTCTTT.

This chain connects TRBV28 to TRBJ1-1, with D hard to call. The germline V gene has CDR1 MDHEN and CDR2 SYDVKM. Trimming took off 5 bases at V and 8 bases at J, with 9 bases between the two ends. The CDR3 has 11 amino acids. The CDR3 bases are TGTGCCAGCAGTACACACAGAGAAGCTTTCTTT. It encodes CASSTHREAFF.

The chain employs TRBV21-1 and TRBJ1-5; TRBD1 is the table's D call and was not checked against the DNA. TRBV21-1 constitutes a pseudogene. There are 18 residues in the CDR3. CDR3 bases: TGTGCCAGCAGCAAAGTGGGGCCAGAGGCCCATAGCAATCAGCCCCAGCATTTT. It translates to CASSKVGPEAHSNQPQHF.

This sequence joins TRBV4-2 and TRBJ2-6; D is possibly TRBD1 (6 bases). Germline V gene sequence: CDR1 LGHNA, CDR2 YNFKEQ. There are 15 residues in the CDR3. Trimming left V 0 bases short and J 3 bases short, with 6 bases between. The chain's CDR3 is CASSQDRGGANVLTF. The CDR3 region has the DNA TGTGCCAGCAGCCAAGACAGGGGTGGGGCCAACGTCCTGACTTTC.

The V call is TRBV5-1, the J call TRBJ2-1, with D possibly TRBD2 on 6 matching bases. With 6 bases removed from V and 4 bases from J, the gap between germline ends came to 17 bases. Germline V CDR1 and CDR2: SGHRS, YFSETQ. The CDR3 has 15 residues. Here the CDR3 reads CASTPRVAEYNEQFF. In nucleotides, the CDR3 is TGCGCCAGCACCCCCAGGGTAGCGGAATACAATGAGCAGTTCTTC.

The CDR3 is CASSLSWGAYEQYF. Written as DNA, the CDR3 is TGTGCCAGCAGTTTATCCTGGGGAGCCTACGAGCAGTACTTC. The genes are TRBV27 and TRBJ2-5, with D possibly being TRBD2 (5 bases). The closer fit of TRBJ2-7 to the DNA end suggests the J call may be wrong. This CDR3 contains 14 residues. The germline CDR1 and CDR2 sequences are MNHEY and SMNVEV (reference sequence).

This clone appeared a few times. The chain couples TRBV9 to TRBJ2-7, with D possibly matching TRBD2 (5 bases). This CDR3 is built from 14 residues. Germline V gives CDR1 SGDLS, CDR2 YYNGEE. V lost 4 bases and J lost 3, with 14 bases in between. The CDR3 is CASSSGGRHYEQYF. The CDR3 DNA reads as TGTGCCAGCAGCTCCGGCGGGCGCCACTACGAGCAGTACTTC.

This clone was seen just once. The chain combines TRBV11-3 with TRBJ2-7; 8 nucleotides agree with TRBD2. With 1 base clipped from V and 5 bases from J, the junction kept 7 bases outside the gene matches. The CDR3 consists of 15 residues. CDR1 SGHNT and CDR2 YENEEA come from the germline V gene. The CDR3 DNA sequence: TGTGCCAGCAGCTTAGGCGGGAGGATAAGCGACGAGCAGTACTTC. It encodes CASSLGGRISDEQYF.

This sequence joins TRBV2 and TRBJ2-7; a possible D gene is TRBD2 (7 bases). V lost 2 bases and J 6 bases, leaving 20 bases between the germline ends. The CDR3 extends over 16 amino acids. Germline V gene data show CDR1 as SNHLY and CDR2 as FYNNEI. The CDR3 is CASSEWGGTGGGEQYF. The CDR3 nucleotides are TGTGCCAGCAGTGAATGGGGCGGCACGGGGGGCGGCGAGCAGTACTTC.

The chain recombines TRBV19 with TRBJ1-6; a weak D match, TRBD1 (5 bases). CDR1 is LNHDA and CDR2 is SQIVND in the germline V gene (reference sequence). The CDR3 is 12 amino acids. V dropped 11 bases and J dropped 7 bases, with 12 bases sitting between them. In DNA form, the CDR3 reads TGTGCCTCAGCGGGGGAAAATTCACCCCTCCACTTT. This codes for CASAGENSPLHF.

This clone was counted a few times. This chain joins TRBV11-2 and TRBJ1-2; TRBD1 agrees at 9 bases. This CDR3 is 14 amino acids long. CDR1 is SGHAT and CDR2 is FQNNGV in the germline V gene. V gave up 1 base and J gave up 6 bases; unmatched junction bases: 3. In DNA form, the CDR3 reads TGTGCCAGCAGCTTAGTATGGACAGGGGATGGCTACACCTTC. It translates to CASSLVWTGDGYTF.